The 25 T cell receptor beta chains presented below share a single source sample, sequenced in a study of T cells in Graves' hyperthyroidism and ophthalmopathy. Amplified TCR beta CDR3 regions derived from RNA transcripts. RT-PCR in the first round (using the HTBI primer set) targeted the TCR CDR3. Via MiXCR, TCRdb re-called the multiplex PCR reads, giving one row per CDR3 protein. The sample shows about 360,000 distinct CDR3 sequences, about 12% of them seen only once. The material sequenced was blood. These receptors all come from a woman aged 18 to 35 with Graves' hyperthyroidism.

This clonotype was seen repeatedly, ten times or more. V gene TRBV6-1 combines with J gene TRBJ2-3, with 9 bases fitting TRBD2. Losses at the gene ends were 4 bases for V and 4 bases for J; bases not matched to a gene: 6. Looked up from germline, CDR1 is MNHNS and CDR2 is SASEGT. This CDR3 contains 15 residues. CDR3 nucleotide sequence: TGTGCCAGCAGTGCCCCGGGCGGGGGGGCAGATACGCAGTATTTT. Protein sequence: CASSAPGGGADTQYF.

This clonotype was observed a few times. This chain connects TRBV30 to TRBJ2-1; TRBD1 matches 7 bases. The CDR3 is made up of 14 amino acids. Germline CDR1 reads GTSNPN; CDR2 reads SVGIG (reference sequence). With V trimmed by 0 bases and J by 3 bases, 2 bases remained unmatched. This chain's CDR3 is CAWSVQGRYNEQFF. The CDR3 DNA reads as TGTGCCTGGAGTGTACAGGGGCGCTACAATGAGCAGTTCTTC.

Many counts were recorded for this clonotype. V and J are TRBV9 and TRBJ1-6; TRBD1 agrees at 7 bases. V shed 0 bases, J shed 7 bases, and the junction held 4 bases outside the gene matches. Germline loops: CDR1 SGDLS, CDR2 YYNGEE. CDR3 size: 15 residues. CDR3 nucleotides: TGTGCCAGCAGCGTAGCTCAGGGACAGAATTCACCCCTCCACTTT. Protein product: CASSVAQGQNSPLHF.

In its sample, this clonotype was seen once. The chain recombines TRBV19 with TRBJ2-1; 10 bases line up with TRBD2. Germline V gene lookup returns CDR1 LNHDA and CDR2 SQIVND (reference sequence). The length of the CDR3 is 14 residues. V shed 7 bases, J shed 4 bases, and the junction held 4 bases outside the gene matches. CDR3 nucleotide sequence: TGTGCCAGTAAACTAGCGGGATTATACAATGAGCAGTTCTTC. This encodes CASKLAGLYNEQFF.

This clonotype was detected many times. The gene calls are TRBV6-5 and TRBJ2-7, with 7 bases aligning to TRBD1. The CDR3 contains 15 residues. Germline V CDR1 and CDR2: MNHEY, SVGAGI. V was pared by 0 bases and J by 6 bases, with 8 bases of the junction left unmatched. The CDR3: CASSYSVQGKGEQYF. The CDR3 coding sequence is TGTGCCAGCAGTTACTCAGTACAGGGGAAGGGCGAGCAGTACTTC.

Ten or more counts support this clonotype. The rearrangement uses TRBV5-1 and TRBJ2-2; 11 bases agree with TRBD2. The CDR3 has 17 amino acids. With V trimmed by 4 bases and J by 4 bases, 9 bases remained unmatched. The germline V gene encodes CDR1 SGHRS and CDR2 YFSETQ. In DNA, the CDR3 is TGCGCCAGCAGCCCAACGACTAGCGGGGCTGGCACCGGGGAGCTGTTTTTT. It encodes CASSPTTSGAGTGELFF.

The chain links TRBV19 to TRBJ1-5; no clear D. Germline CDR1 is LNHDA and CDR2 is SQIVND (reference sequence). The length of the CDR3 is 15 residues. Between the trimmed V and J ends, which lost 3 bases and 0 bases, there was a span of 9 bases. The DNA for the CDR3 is TGTGCCAGTAGTATCGGAAGTTATAGCAATCAGCCCCAGCATTTT. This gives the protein CASSIGSYSNQPQHF.

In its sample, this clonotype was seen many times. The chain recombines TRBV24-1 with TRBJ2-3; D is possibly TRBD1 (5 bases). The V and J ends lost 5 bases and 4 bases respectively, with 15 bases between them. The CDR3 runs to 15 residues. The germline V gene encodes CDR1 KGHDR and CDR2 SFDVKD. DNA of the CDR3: TGTGCCACCAGTGCTAGGGGCGCGTCAGCAGATACGCAGTATTTT. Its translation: CATSARGASADTQYF.

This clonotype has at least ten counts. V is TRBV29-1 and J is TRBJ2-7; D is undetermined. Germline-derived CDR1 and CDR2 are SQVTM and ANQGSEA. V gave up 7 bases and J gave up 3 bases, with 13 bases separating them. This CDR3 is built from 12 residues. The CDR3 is CSAAQDHYEQYF. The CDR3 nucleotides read TGCAGCGCAGCCCAGGACCACTACGAGCAGTACTTC.

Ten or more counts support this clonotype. The CDR3 here is CASSWRSGTGDSSYEQYF. CDR3 sequence (DNA): TGTGCCAGCAGCTGGAGATCCGGGACAGGGGACTCCTCCTACGAGCAGTACTTC. J is TRBJ2-7 and V is TRBV7-2; 10 positions match TRBD1. CDR1 is SGHTA, CDR2 FQGNSA, per germline. The CDR3 has 18 amino acids. V was clipped by 4 bases and J by 0 bases; unmatched bases: 12.

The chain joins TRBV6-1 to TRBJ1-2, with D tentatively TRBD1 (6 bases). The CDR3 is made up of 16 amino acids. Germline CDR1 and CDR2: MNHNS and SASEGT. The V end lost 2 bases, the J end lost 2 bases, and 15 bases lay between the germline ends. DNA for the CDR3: TGTGCCAGCAGTGAACTCCGGACAGCAATAAACTATGGCTACACCTTC. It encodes CASSELRTAINYGYTF.

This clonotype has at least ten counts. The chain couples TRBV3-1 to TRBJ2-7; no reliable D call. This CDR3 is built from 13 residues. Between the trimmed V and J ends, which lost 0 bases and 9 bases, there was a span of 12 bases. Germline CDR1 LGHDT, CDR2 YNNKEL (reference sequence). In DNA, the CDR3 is TGTGCCAGCAGCCAAGATAAGAACTCGCTGCAGTACTTC. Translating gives CASSQDKNSLQYF.

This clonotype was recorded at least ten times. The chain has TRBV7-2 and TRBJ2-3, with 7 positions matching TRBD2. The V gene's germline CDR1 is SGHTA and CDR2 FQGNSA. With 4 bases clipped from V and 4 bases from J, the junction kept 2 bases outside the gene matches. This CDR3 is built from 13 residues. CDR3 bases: TGTGCCAGCAGCTCTAGCGGACCAGATACGCAGTATTTT. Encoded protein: CASSSSGPDTQYF. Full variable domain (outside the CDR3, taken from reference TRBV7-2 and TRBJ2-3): GAGVSQSPSNKVTEKGKDVELRCDPISGHTALYWYRQSLGQGLEFLIYFQGNSAPDKSGLPSDRFSAERTGGSVSTLTIQRTQQEDSAVYLCASSSSGPDTQYFGPGTRLTVL.

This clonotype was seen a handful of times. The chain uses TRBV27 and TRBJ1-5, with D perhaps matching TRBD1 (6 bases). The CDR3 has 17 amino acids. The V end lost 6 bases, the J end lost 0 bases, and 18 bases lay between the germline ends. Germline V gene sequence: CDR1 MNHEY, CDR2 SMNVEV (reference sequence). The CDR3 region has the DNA TGTGCCAGCAGCCTAGGCGGGGGCCCCTATAGCAATCAGCCCCAGCATTTT. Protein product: CASSLGGGPYSNQPQHF.

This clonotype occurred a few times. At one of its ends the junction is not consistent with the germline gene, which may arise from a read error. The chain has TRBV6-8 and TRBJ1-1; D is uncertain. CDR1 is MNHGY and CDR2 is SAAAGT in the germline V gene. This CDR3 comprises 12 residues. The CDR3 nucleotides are TGTACCAGCGGTCGGCGTCACACTGAAGCTTTCTTT. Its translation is CTSGRRHTEAFF.

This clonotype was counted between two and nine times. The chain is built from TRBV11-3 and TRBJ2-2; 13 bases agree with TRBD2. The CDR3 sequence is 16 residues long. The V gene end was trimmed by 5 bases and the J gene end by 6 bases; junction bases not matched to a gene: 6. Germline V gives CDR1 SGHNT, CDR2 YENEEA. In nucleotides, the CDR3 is TGTGCCAGCAGCACTAGCGGGGGGGCCGGCGCCGGGGAGCTGTTTTTT. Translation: CASSTSGGAGAGELFF.

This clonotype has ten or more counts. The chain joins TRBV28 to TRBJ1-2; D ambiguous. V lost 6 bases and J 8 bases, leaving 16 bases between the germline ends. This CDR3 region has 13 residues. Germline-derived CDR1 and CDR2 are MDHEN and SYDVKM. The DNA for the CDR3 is TGTGCCAGCAGGACCGGTAGTCTGGGCGGCTACACCTTC. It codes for CASRTGSLGGYTF.

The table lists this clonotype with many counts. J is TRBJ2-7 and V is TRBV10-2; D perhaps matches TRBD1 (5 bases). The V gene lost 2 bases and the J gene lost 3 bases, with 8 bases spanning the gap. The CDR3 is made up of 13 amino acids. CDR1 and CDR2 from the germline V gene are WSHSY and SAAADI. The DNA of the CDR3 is TGCGCCAGCAGTGAGAGGGGAAACTACGAGCAGTACTTC. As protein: CASSERGNYEQYF.

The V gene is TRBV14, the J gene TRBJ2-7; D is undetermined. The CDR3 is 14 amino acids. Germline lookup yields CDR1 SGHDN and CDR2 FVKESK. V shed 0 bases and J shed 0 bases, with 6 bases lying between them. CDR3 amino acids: CASSQDPPSYEQYF. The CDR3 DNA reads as TGTGCCAGCAGCCAAGACCCCCCCTCCTACGAGCAGTACTTC.

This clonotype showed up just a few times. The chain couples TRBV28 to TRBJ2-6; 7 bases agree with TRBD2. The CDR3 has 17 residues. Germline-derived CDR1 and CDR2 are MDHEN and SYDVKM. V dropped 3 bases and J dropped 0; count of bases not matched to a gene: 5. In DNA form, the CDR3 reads TGTGCCAGCAGTTTCCGCCTAGCGGTCTCTGGGGCCAACGTCCTGACTTTC. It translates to CASSFRLAVSGANVLTF.

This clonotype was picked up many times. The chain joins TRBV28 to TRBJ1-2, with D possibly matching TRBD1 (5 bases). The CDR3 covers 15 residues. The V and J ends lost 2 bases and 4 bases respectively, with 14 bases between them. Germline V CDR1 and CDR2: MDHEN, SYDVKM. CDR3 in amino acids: CASSLEGLTFYGYTF. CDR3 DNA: TGTGCCAGCAGTTTAGAGGGACTGACATTCTATGGCTACACCTTC.

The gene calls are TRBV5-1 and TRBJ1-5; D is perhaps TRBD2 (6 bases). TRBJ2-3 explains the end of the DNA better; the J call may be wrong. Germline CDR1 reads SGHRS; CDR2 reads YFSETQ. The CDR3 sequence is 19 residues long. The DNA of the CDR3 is TGCGCCAGCAGCTTGGCGCCCCAGGGCGCGGGATATAGCAATCAGCCCCAGTATTTT. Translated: CASSLAPQGAGYSNQPQYF.

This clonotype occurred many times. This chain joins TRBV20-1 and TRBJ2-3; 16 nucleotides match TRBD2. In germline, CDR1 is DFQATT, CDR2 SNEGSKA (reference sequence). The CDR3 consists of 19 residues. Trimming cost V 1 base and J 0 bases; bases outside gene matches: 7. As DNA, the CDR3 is TGCAGTGCTAGAGGGGATGGGACTAGCGGGAGGGCTAGCACAGATACGCAGTATTTT. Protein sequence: CSARGDGTSGRASTDTQYF.

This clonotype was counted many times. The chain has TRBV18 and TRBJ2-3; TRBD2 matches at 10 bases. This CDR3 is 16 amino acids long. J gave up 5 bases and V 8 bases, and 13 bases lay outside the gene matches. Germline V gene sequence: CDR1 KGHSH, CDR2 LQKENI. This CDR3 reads CASQNPSGRARDTQYF. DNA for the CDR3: TGTGCCAGCCAGAATCCCAGCGGGAGGGCCAGAGATACGCAGTATTTT.

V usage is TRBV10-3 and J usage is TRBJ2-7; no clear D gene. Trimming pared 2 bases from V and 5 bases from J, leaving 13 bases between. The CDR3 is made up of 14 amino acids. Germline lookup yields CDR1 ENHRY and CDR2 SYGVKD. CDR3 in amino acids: CAISEISEPNEQYF. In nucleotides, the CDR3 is TGTGCCATCAGTGAGATCAGCGAACCGAACGAGCAGTACTTC.